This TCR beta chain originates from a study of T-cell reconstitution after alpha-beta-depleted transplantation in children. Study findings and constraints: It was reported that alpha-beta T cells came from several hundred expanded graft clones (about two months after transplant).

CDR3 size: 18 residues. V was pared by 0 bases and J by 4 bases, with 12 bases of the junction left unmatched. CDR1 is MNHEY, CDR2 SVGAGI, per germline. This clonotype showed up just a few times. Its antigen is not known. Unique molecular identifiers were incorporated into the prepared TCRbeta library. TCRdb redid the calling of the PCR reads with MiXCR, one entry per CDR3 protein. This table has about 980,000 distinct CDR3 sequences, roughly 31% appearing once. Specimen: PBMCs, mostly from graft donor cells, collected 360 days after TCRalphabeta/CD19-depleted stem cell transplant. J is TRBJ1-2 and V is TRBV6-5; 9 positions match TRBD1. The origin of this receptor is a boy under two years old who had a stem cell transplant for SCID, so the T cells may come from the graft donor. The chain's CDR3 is CASSYSWDREWGLYGYTF. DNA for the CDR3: TGTGCCAGCAGTTACTCGTGGGACAGGGAATGGGGACTCTATGGCTACACCTTC.